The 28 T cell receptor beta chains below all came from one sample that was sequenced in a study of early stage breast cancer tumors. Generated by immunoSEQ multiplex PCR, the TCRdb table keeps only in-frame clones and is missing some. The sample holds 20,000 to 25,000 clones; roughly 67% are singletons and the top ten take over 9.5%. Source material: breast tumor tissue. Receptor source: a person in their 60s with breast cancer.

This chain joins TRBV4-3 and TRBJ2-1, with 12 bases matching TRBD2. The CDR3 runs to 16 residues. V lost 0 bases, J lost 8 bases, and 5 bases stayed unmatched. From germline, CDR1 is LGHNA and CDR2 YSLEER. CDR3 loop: CASSQDTLAGGDEQFF. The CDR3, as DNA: TGCGCCAGCAGCCAAGATACGCTAGCGGGAGGGGATGAGCAGTTCTTC.

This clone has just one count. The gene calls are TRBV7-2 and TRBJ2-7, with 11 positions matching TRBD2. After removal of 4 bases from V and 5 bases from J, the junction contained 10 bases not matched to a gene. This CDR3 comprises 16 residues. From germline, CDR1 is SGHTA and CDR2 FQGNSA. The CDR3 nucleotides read TGTGCCAGCAGCTCCTTAGCGGGAGGGCCGAGGAACGAGCAGTACTTC. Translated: CASSSLAGGPRNEQYF.

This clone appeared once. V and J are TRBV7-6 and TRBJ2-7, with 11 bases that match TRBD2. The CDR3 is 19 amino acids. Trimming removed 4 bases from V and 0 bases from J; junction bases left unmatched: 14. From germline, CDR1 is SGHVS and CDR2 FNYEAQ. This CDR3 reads CASSSRDKPGLAASYEQYF. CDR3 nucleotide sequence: TGTGCCAGCAGCTCCCGAGACAAACCGGGACTAGCGGCCTCCTACGAGCAGTACTTC.

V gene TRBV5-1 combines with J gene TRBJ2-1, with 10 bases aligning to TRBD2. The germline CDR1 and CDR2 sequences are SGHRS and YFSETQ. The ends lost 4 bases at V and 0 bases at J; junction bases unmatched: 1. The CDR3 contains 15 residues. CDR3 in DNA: TGCGCCAGCAGCCCTAGCGGGAGCTCCTACAATGAGCAGTTCTTC. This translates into CASSPSGSSYNEQFF. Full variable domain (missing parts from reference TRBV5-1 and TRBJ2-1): KAGVTQTPRYLIKTRGQQVTLSCSPISGHRSVSWYQQTPGQGLQFLFEYFSETQRNKGNFPGRFSGRQFSNSRSEMNVSTLELGDSALYLCASSPSGSSYNEQFFGPGTRLTVL.

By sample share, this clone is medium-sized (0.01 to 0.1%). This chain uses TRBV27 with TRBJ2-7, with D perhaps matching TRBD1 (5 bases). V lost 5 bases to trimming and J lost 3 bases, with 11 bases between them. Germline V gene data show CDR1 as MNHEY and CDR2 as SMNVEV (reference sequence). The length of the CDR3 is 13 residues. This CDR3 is CASSPYQGYEQYF. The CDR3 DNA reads TGTGCCAGCAGTCCGTATCAGGGCTACGAGCAGTACTTC.

The CDR3 sequence is CASSVLAGGYYEQYF. CDR3 sequence (DNA): TGTGCCAGCAGTGTACTAGCGGGAGGTTACTACGAGCAGTACTTC. The V gene is TRBV6-1, the J gene TRBJ2-7; 12 nucleotides agree with TRBD2. This CDR3 is built from 15 residues. Germline V lookup: CDR1 MNHNS, CDR2 SASEGT. After removal of 4 bases from V and 3 bases from J, the junction contained 4 bases not matched to a gene.

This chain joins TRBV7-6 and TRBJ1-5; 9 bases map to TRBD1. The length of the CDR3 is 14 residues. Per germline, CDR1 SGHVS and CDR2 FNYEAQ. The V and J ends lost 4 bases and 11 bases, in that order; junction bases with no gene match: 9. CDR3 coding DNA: TGTGCCAGCAGCTATCGACAGGGGGGCTCGGCCCAGCATTTT. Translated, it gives CASSYRQGGSAQHF.

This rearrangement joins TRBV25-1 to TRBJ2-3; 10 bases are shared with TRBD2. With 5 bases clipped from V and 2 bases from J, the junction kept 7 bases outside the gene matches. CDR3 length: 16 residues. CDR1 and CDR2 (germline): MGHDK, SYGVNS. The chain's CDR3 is CASSSGLAALTDTQYF. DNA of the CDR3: TGTGCCAGCAGTTCAGGACTAGCGGCCCTCACAGATACGCAGTATTTT. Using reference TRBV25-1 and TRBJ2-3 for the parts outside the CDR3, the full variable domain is EADIYQTPRYLVIGTGKKITLECSQTMGHDKMYWYQQDPGMELHLIHYSYGVNSTEKGDLSSESTVSRIRTEHFPLTLESARPSHTSQYLCASSSGLAALTDTQYFGPGTRLTVL.

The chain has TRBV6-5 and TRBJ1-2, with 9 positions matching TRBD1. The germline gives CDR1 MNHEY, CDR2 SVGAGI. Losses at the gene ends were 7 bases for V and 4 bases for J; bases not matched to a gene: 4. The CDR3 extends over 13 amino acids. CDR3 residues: CASKRTGAYGYTF. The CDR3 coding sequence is TGTGCCAGCAAGCGGACAGGGGCCTATGGCTACACCTTC.

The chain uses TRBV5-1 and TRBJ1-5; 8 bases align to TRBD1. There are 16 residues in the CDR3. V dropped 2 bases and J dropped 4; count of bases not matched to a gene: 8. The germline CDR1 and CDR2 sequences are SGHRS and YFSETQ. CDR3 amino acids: CASSLGSGGLNQPQHF. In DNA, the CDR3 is TGCGCCAGCAGCTTAGGGTCAGGGGGCTTGAATCAGCCCCAGCATTTT.

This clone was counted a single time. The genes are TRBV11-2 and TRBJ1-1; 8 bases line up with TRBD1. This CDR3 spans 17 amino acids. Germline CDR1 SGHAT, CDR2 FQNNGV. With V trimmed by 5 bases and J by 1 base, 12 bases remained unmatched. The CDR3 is CASSPGGGQGQNTEAFF. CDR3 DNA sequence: TGTGCCAGCAGCCCCGGGGGTGGACAGGGACAGAACACTGAAGCTTTCTTT.

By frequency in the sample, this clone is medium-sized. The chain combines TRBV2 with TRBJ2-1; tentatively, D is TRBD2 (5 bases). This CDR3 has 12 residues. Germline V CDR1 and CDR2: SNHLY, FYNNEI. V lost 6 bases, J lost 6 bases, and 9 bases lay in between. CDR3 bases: TGTGCCAGCAGGGGAGTGGTCAATGAGCAGTTCTTC. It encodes CASRGVVNEQFF.

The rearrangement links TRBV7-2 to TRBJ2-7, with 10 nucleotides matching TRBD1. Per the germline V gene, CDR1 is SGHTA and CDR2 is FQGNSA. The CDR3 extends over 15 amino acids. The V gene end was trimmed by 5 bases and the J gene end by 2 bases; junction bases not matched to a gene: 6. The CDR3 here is CASSRLGQGPYEQYF. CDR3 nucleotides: TGTGCCAGCAGCCGACTGGGACAGGGGCCCTACGAGCAGTACTTC.

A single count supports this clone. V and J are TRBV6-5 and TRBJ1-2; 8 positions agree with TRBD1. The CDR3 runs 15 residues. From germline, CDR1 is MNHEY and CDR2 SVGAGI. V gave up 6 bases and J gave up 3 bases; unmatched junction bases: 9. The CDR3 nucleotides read TGTGCCAGCAGGCGCAGGGACAGGCCAGACTATGGCTACACCTTC. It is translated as CASRRRDRPDYGYTF.

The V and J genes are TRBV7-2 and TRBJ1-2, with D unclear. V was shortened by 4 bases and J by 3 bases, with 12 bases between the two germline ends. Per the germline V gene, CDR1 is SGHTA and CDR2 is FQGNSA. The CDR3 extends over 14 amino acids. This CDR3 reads CASSSHSVDYGYTF. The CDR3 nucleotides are TGTGCCAGCAGCTCGCACTCGGTGGACTATGGCTACACCTTC.

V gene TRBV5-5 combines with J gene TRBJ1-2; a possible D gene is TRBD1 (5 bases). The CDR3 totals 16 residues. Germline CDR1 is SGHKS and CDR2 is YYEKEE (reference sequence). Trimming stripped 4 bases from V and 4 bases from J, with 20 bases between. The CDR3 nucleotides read TGTGCCAGCAGCCAAGGGTTGGGGGGAGGCTCCTATGGCTACACCTTC. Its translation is CASSQGLGGGSYGYTF.

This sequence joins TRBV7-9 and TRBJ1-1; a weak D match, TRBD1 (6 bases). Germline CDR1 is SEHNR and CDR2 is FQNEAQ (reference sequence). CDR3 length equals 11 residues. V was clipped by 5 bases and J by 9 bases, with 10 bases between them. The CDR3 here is CASSAGTQAFF. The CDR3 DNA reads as TGTGCCAGCAGCGCCGGGACACAAGCTTTCTTT.

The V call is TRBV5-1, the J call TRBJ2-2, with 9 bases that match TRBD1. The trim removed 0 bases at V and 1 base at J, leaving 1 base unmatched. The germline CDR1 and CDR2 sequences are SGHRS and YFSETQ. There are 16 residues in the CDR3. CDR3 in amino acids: CASSLDRGLNTGELFF. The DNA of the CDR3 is TGCGCCAGCAGCTTGGACAGGGGGCTGAACACCGGGGAGCTGTTTTTT. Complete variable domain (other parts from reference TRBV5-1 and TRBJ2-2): KAGVTQTPRYLIKTRGQQVTLSCSPISGHRSVSWYQQTPGQGLQFLFEYFSETQRNKGNFPGRFSGRQFSNSRSEMNVSTLELGDSALYLCASSLDRGLNTGELFFGEGSRLTVL.

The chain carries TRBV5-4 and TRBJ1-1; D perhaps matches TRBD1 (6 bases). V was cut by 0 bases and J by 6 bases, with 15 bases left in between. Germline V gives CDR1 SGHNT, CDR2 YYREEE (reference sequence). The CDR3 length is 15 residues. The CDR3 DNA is TGTGCCAGCAGCTTGGGGGCCGGGGGGCGTCCTGAAGCTTTCTTT. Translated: CASSLGAGGRPEAFF.

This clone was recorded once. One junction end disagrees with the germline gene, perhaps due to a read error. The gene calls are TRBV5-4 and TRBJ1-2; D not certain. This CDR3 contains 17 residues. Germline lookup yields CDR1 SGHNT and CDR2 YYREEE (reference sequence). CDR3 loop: CASSQDLSPVIDYGYTF. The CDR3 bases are TGCGCCAGCAGCCAAGATCTGAGTCCTGTTATAGACTATGGCTACACCTTC.

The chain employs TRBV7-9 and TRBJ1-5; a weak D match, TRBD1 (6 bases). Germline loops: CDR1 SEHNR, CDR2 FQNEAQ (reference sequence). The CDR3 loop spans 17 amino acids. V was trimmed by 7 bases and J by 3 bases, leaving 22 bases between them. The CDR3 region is CASTREMGAAINQPQHF. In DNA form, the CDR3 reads TGTGCCAGCACGAGGGAAATGGGGGCGGCGATCAATCAGCCCCAGCATTTT.

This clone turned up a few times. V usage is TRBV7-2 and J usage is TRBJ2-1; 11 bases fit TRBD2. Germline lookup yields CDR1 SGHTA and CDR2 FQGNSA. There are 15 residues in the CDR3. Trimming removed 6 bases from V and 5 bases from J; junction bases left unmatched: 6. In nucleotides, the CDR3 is TGTGCCAGCAGTTTGACTAGCGGGACTCACAATGAGCAGTTCTTC. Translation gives CASSLTSGTHNEQFF.

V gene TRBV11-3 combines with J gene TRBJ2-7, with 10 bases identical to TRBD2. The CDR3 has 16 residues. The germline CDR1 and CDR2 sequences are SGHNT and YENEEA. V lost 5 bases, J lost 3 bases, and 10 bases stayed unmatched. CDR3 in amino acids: CASSKPALAGLYEQYF. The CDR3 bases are TGTGCCAGCAGCAAGCCCGCACTAGCGGGACTCTACGAGCAGTACTTC.

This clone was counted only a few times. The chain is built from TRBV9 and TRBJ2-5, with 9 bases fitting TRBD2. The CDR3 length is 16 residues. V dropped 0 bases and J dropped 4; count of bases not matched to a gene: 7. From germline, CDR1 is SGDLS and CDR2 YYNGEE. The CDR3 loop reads CASSVDSGRILETQYF. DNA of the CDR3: TGTGCCAGCAGCGTAGATAGCGGGAGAATTCTAGAGACCCAGTACTTC.

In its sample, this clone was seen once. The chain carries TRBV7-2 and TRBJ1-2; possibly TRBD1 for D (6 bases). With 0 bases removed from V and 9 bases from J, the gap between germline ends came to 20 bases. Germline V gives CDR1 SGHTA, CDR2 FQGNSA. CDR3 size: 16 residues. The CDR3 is CASSLALLGQGNSYTF. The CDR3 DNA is TGTGCCAGCAGCTTAGCGCTACTTGGGCAGGGGAACAGCTACACCTTC.

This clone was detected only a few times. This CDR3 reads CASSFSGSIDEQFF. The CDR3, as DNA: TGTGCCAGCAGTTTCAGCGGGAGTATAGATGAGCAGTTCTTC. The V gene is TRBV27, the J gene TRBJ2-1; TRBD2 matches 8 bases. The V gene's germline CDR1 is MNHEY and CDR2 SMNVEV (reference sequence). This CDR3 comprises 14 residues. J lost 8 bases, V lost 3 bases, and 6 bases had no gene match.

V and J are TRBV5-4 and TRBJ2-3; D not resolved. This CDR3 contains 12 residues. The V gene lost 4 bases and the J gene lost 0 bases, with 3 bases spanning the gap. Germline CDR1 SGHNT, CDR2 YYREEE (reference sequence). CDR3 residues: CASSQSTDTQYF. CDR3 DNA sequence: TGTGCCAGCAGCCAAAGCACAGATACGCAGTATTTT.

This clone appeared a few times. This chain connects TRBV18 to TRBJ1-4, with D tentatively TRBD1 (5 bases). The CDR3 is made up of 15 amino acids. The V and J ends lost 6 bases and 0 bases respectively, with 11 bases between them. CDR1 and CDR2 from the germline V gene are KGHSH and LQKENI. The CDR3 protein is CASSPAGTTNEKLFF. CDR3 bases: TGTGCCAGCTCTCCAGCAGGGACAACTAATGAAAAACTGTTTTTT.